The present T cell receptor beta chain was sequenced within a study of glioma-infiltrating T cells (TCRdb year 2016). In terms of the full investigation: Sequencing of TCR alpha- and beta-chain repertoires was performed on glioma tissue, on non-neoplastic brain tissue, and on matched peripheral blood mononuclear cells. To gauge divergence between tissue and blood T-cell populations, every tissue-infiltrating repertoire was compared against the peripheral blood repertoire from the same patient. Three low-grade glioma patients, several primary glioblastoma patients, and three non-glioma patients who contributed non-neoplastic brain tissue made up the paired cohort.

TCR alpha and beta CDR3 regions were amplified with the iRepertoire nested amplicon-rescue multiplex PCR (arm-PCR) platform from RNA. One-step reverse transcription and amplification used about 85-450 ng of tissue mRNA or PBMC total RNA as input. Following bead purification, Illumina adapters were added by a secondary multiplex PCR, and the libraries were gel-purified between 200 and 400 bp. Internal 6-nucleotide barcodes were carried by the libraries and were used for demultiplexing. Sequencing of libraries was performed on an Illumina MiSeq with 2x220 or 2x250 nucleotide paired-end reads. Processing in the source paper ran as follows. Paired reads were merged using FLASH 1.2.11 and aligned with BWA-MEM to the GRCh37 human genome, and TRA and TRB reads were then extracted. For V and J assignment, an IMGT-derived reference of cassette sequences and CDR3 motifs that included pseudogenes was used. Three-frame translation of reads was performed, and productive CDR3s were defined as those with a C...FGXG motif and no stop codons. Clonotypes were defined as unique combinations of V-J cassette pair and CDR3 amino acid sequence. Reads were filtered by Hamming distance, thresholded by each sample's sequence error rate in mapped regions. TCRdb took the public reads, trimmed them with fastp at Q25, ran MiXCR for clone calling and kept in-frame beta chains. Rows matching on CDR3 protein sequence are summarized as one entry with the most common DNA and genes. The V and J calls and clone size come from TCRdb's table, not from the authors' own analysis. This sample is represented by more than 100,000 distinct CDR3 sequences; 29% of them were singletons. Clones ranked in the top ten supply 44% of the sample.

This clonotype has ten or more counts. Its antigen is still unknown. Qualities for individual bases were not recorded, and no much larger clone is one base off. General study outcomes and caveats: Only a very small number of CDR3 sequences turned up in both tissue and blood, a result put down to high CDR3 diversity combined with limited sampling. Group comparisons rested on small numbers: three non-neoplastic, three low-grade glioma and 7 or 8 glioblastoma patients. VJ-independent divergence between tissue and blood was lower than expected in non-neoplastic patients but higher than expected in all gliomas, particularly low-grade gliomas.

This clonotype originated in a human donor with low-grade glioma or glioblastoma, undergoing nonglioma brain surgery, or in good health (not recorded which). Sequencing input: glioma tissue, nonneoplastic brain tissue, or PBMCs (not recorded which).

In nucleotide form, the sequence is TGCGCCAGCAGTCCAAGACAGGTTAGCAATCAGCCCCAGCATTTT. Translation gives CASSPRQVSNQPQHF. The chain is assembled from TRBV4-1 and TRBJ1-5, with a tentative D gene TRBD1 over 6 matching bases. The CDR3 goes from the cysteine to the phenylalanine over 15 residues. The sequence is cut down to CDR3 DNA, 45 bases in frame from base 1. V and J are truncated by 6 bases and 0 bases respectively, leaving an intervening sequence of 12 bases. CDR1 and CDR2 are read off the germline V gene as MGHRA and YSYEKL.